The 3 T cell receptor beta chains presented below share a single source sample, sequenced in a study of blood T cell repertoires in COVID-19. Data came from immunoSEQ multiplex PCR; TCRdb stores just in-frame clones and leaves some out. The sample includes 75,000 to 100,000 clones, around 90% of them seen just once. The sample taken for sequencing was peripheral blood. The receptors come from an older man with acute or convalescent COVID-19.

The chain employs TRBV2 and TRBJ1-2; 9 positions match TRBD1. The germline gives CDR1 SNHLY, CDR2 FYNNEI. V lost 7 bases, J lost 2 bases, and 8 bases stayed unmatched. This CDR3 comprises 15 residues. In DNA, the CDR3 is TGTGCCAGCAAGGGGACAGGGTACGGGAACTATGGCTACACCTTC. Amino acid sequence: CASKGTGYGNYGYTF.

This chain connects TRBV6-2 or TRBV6-3 to TRBJ2-7; 8 bases match TRBD2. The CDR3 sequence is 16 residues long. V gave up 2 bases and J gave up 2 bases; unmatched junction bases: 8. From germline, CDR1 is MNHEY and CDR2 SVGEGT. Here the CDR3 DNA reads TGTGCCAGCAGTTACGAGAGGTCCGGGGGGGCCTACGAGCAGTACTTC. Its translation is CASSYERSGGAYEQYF.

The rearrangement uses TRBV29-1 and TRBJ2-7, with D perhaps TRBD1 (5 bases). V lost 7 bases, J lost 4 bases, and 14 bases lay in between. The CDR3 has 12 amino acids. Per germline, CDR1 SQVTM and CDR2 ANQGSEA. The CDR3 DNA reads TGCAGCGCCGGACACGCTAGTTACGAGCAGTACTTC. Amino acids: CSAGHASYEQYF.